This record concerns one TCR beta chain sequence. The data originate from a study of control samples from healthy donors and cancer patients. Germline V gives CDR1 LNHDA, CDR2 SQIVND (reference sequence). The CDR3 has 13 residues. The ends were cut back, 5 bases at V and 4 bases at J, with 11 bases in the middle. Clones were read by immunoSEQ multiplex PCR, and TCRdb kept only the in-frame ones, dropping some. The repertoire has 200,000 or so clones, roughly nine tenths of them found once; the top ten carry 1.5% to 2%. The sample comprised blood. The V gene is TRBV19, the J gene TRBJ1-2; D is unresolved. The sequence was collected from a young man in good health. For the CDR3, the DNA is TGTGCCAGTAGTCCCGACGGATTCTATGGCTACACCTTC. As protein: CASSPDGFYGYTF.